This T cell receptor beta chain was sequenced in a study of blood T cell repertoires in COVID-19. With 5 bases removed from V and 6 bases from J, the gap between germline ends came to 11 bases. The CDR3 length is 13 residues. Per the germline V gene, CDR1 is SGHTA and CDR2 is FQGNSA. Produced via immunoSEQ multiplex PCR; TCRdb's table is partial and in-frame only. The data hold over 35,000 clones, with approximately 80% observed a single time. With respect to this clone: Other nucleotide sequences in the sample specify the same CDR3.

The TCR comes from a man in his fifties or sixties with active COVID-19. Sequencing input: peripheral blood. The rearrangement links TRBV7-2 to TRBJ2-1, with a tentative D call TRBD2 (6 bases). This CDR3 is CASSLTGVNEQFF. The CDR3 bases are TGTGCCAGCAGCCTAACGGGGGTCAATGAGCAGTTCTTC.